This TCR beta chain was identified during a study of identical twins. The cDNA had a unique molecular identifier and a template-switch universal primer site. TCRdb called the 5' RACE reads again in MiXCR, with one record for every CDR3 protein. The table records about 200,000 distinct CDR3 sequences, 6.5% to 8% of them present only once. About this clonotype: No antigen is known for it.

Study findings and constraints: Beta out-of-frame sequences displayed a weaker excess of sharing between twins.

The CDR3 consists of 14 residues. In germline, CDR1 is DFQATT, CDR2 SNEGSKA (reference sequence). V gave up 0 bases and J gave up 5 bases, with 13 bases separating them. These data were also reused for a study on T cells expressing NK-cell markers. Per that study: There were a handful of donors in whom these clonotypes also led the CD3+CD56-NKG2C+ fraction. The study left the HCMV specificity of expanded NKG2C+ T cell clones unresolved.

The sequence was collected from a woman between 18 and 29 years old in good health. Sequencing input: CD8+ T cells sorted from blood. The chain uses TRBV20-1 and TRBJ2-5; the D gene is possibly TRBD1 (6 bases). The CDR3 protein is CSARDGDTVETQYF. DNA for the CDR3: TGCAGTGCTAGAGATGGGGACACGGTGGAGACCCAGTACTTC.